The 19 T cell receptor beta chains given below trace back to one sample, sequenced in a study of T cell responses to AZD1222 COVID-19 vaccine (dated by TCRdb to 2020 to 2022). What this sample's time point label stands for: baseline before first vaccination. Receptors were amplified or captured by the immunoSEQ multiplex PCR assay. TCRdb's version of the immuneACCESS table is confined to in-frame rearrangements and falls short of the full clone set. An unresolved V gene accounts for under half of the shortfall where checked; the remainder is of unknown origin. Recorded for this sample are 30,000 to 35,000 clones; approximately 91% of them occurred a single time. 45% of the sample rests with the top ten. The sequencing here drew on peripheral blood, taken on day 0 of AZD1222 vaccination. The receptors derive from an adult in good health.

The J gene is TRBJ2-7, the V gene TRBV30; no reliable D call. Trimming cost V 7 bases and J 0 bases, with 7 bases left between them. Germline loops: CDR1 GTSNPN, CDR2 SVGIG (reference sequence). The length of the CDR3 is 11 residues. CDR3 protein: CASRISYEQYF. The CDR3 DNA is TGTGCCTCAAGGATCTCCTACGAGCAGTACTTC.

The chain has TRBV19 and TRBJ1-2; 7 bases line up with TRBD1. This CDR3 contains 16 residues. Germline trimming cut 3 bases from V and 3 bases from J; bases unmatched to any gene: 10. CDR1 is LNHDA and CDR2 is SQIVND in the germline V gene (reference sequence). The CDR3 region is CASSMAGTAQYYGYTF. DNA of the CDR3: TGTGCCAGTAGTATGGCCGGGACAGCACAATACTATGGCTACACCTTC.

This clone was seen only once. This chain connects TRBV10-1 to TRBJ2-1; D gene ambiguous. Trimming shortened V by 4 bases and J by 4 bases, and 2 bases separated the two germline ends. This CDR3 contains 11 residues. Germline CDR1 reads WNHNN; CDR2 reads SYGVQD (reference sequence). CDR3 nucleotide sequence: TGCGCCAGCAGTGGTTACAATGAGCAGTTCTTC. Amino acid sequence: CASSGYNEQFF.

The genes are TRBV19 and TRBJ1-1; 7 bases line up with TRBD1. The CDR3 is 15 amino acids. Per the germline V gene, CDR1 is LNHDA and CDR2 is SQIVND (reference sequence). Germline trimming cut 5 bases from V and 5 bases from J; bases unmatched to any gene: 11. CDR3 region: CASSSDRRRETEAFF. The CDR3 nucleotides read TGTGCCAGTAGTTCGGACAGGCGGAGGGAGACTGAAGCTTTCTTT.

The CDR3 DNA is TGTGCCAGCAGCCAGCACCTTAGAGGCAATCAGCCCCAGCATTTT. Protein sequence: CASSQHLRGNQPQHF. This sequence joins TRBV7-8 and TRBJ1-5; D gene ambiguous. Trimming stripped 5 bases from V and 2 bases from J, with 13 bases between. Germline V gene sequence: CDR1 SGHVS, CDR2 FQNEAQ. The CDR3 has 15 amino acids.

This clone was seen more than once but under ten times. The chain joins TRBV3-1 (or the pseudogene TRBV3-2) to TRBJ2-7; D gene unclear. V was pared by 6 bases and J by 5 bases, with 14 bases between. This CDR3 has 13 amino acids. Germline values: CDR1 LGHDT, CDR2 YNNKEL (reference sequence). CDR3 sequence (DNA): TGTGCCAGCAGGCCAAAAAGGTTAAACGAGCAGTACTTC. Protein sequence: CASRPKRLNEQYF.

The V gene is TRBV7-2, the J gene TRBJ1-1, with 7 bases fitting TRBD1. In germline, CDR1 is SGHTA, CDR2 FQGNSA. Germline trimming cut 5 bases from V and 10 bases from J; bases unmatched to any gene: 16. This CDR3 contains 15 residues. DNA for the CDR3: TGTGCCAGCAGCCCCCCCGGGACAGTCATATCTGTAGCTTTCTTT. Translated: CASSPPGTVISVAFF. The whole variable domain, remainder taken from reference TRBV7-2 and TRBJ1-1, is GAGVSQSPSNKVTEKGKDVELRCDPISGHTALYWYRQSLGQGLEFLIYFQGNSAPDKSGLPSDRFSAERTGGSVSTLTIQRTQQEDSAVYLCASSPPGTVISVAFFGQGTRLTVV.

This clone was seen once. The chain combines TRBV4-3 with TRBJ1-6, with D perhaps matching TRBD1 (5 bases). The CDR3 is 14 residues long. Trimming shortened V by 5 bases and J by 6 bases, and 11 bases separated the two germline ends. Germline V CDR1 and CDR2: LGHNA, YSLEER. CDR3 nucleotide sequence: TGCGCCAGCAGCTTAGACAGAATTAATTCACCCCTCCACTTT. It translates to CASSLDRINSPLHF.

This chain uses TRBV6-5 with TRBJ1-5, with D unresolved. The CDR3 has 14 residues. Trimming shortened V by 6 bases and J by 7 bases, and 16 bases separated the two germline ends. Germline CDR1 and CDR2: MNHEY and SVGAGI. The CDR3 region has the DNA TGTGCCAGCAGCGGCAGAGGGTCCTTGCAGCCCCAGCATTTT. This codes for CASSGRGSLQPQHF.

The CDR3 region is CASSLRALEQFF. CDR3 nucleotides: TGTGCCAGCAGCTTAAGGGCATTGGAGCAGTTCTTC. The V gene is TRBV11-2, the J gene TRBJ2-1; the D is unclear. The CDR3 is made up of 12 amino acids. The V end was cut by 2 bases, the J end by 10 bases, with 9 bases between. Germline CDR1 SGHAT, CDR2 FQNNGV.

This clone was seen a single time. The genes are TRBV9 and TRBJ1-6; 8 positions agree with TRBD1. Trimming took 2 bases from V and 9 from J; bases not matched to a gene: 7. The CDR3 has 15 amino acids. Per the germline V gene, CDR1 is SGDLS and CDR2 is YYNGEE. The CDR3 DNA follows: TGTGCCAGCAGCGTCGGACAGGGAACTCTTTCACCCCTCCACTTT. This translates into CASSVGQGTLSPLHF.

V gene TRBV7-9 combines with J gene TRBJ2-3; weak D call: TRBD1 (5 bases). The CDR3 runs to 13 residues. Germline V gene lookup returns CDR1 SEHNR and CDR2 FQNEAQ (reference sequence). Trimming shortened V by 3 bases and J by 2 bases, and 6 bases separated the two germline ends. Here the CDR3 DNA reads TGTGCCAGCAGCTTGGACATCACAGATACGCAGTATTTT. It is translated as CASSLDITDTQYF.

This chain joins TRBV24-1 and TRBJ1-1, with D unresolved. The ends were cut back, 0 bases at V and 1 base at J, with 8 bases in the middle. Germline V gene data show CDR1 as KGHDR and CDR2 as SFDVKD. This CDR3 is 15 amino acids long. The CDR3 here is CATSDLGRGNTEAFF. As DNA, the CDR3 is TGTGCCACCAGTGATTTGGGACGGGGGAACACTGAAGCTTTCTTT.

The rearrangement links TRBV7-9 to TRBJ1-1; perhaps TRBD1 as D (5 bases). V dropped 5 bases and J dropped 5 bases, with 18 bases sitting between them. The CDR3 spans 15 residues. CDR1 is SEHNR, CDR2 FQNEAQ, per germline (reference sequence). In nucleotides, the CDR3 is TGTGCCAGCAGCCCATACACCGGAGAGGGGACTGAAGCTTTCTTT. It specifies CASSPYTGEGTEAFF.

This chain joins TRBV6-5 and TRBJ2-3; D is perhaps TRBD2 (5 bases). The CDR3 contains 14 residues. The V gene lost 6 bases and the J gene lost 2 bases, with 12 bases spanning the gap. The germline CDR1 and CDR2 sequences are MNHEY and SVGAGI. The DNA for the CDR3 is TGTGCCAGCAGATCGGGGTATCCCACAGATACGCAGTATTTT. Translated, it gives CASRSGYPTDTQYF.

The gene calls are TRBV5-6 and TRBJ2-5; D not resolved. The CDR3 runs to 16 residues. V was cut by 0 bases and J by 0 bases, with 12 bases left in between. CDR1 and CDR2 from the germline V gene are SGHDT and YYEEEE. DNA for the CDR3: TGTGCCAGCAGCTTGGAAGCATACCTGTACCAAGAGACCCAGTACTTC. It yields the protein CASSLEAYLYQETQYF. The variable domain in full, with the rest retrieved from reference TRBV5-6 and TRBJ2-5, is DAGVTQSPTHLIKTRGQQVTLRCSPKSGHDTVSWYQQALGQGPQFIFQYYEEEERQRGNFPDRFSGHQFPNYSSELNVNALLLGDSALYLCASSLEAYLYQETQYFGPGTRLLVL.

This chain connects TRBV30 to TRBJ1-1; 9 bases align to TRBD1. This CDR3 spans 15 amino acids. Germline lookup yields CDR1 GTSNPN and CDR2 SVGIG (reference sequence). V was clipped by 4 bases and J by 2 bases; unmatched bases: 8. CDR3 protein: CAWNLRGQGNTEAFF. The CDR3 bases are TGTGCCTGGAATCTTCGGGGACAGGGAAACACTGAAGCTTTCTTT. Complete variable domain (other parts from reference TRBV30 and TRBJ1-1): SQTIHQWPATLVQPVGSPLSLECTVEGTSNPNLYWYRQAAGRGLQLLFYSVGIGQISSEVPQNLSASRPQDRQFILSSKKLLLSDSGFYLCAWNLRGQGNTEAFFGQGTRLTVV.

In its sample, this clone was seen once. CDR3 residues: CASSLGTDTGGETQYF. CDR3 DNA: TGCGCCAGCAGCTTGGGGACCGATACCGGTGGGGAGACCCAGTACTTC. The chain uses TRBV5-1 and TRBJ2-5; D gene uncertain. CDR1 SGHRS and CDR2 YFSETQ come from the germline V gene. V gave up 0 bases and J gave up 5 bases, with 17 bases separating them. CDR3 length equals 16 residues.

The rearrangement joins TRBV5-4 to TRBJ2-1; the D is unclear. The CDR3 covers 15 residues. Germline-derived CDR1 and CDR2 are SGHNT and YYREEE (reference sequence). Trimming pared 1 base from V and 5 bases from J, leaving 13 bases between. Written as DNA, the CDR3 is TGTGCCAGCAGCTTGTCCTTGGTCGCCGACAATGAGCAGTTCTTC. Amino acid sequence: CASSLSLVADNEQFF.